This T cell receptor beta chain came from a study of technical replicates of blood from four donors. Assay: immunoSEQ multiplex PCR; the TCRdb copy retains only in-frame clones and omits some. The sample shows 78,000 or so clones, 75% to 95% of them seen only once. Germline values: CDR1 MGHRA, CDR2 YSYEKL. Between the trimmed V and J ends, which lost 0 bases and 3 bases, there was a span of 12 bases. This CDR3 is 16 amino acids long. This chain joins TRBV4-1 and TRBJ1-5, with a tentative D call TRBD1 (5 bases). The sample consisted of T cells isolated from PBMCs. The receptor was isolated from a human donor in good health. Some clones in this sample may be carry-over from other donors' samples. The CDR3 here is CASSQDQGLYNQPQHF. The CDR3 coding sequence is TGCGCCAGCAGCCAAGACCAGGGACTGTACAATCAGCCCCAGCATTTT.